This entry is about one TCR beta chain. No antigen is known for it. This sample is drawn from a study of cytomegalovirus exposure and HLA in healthy donors. 13 Jbeta primers and 60 Vbeta primers were used for the PCR. Data came from immunoSEQ multiplex PCR; TCRdb stores just in-frame clones and leaves some out. The data contain 200,000 to 250,000 clones, under 85% of them singletons. Whole-study findings and limits: In an earlier analysis, in fewer than 700 donors, most V segments appeared productive either ~90% or ~30% of the time. As a later analysis showed, a missense DCLRE1C variant was linked to trimming of TCR beta V- and J-genes. TCR sequences were mostly rare, though some public TCRs occurred in many donors.

Likely unrecorded immune exposures existed in these nominally healthy donors. The receptor's source is a woman between 50 and 59 years old in good health and CMV-seropositive. Sequencing used PBMCs.

CDR3 nucleotides: TGTGCCTCACCTAAGAAAGACAGGGCCTATGGCTACACCTTC. Translating gives CASPKKDRAYGYTF. V and J are TRBV30 and TRBJ1-2; TRBD1 matches 7 bases. V was pared by 7 bases and J by 4 bases, with 12 bases of the junction left unmatched. Germline V CDR1 and CDR2: GTSNPN, SVGIG (reference sequence). This CDR3 has 14 amino acids.